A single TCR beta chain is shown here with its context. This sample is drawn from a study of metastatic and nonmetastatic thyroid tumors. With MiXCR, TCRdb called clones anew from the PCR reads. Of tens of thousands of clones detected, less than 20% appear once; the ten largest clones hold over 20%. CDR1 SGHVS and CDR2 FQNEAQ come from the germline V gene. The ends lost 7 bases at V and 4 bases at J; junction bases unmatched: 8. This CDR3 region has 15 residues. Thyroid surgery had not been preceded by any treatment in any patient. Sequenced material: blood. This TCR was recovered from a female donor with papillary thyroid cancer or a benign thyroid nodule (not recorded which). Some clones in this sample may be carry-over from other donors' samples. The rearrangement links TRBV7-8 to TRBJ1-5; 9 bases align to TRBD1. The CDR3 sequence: CASNNDRGRNQPQHF. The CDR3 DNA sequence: TGTGCCAGCAACAATGACAGGGGGAGAAATCAGCCCCAGCATTTT.